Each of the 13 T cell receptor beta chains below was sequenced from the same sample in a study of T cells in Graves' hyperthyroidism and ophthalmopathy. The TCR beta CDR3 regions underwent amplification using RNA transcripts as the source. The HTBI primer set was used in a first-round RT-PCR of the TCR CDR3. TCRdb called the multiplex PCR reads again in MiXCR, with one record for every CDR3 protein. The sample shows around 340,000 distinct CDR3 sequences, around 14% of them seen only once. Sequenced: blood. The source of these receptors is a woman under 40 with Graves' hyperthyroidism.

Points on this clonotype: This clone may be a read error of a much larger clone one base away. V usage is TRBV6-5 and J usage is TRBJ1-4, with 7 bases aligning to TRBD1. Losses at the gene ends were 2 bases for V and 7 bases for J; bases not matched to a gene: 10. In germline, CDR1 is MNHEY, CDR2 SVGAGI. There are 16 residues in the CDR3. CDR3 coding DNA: TGTGCCAGCAGTTACCCAATACAGGGGAGAGTTGAAAAACTGTTTTTT. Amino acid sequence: CASSYPIQGRVEKLFF.

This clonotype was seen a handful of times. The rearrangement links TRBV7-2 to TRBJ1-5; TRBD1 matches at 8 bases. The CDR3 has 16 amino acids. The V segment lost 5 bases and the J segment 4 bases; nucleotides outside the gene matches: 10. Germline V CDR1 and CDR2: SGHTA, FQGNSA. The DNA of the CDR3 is TGTGCCAGCAGCACCCAGACAGGGGTTGGGAATCAGCCCCAGCATTTT. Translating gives CASSTQTGVGNQPQHF.

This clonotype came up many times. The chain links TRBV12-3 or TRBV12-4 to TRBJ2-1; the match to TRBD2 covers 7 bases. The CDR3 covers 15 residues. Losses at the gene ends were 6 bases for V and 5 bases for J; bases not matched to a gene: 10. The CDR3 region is CASSNRTSPDNEQFF. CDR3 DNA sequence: TGTGCCAGCAGCAACCGGACTAGTCCAGACAATGAGCAGTTCTTC.

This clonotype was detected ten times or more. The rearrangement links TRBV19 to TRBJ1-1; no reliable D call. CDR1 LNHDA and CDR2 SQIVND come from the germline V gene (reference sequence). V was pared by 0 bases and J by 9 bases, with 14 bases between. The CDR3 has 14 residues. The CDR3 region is CASSIDDTRIKAFF. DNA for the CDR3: TGTGCCAGTAGTATAGACGACACAAGAATCAAAGCTTTCTTT.

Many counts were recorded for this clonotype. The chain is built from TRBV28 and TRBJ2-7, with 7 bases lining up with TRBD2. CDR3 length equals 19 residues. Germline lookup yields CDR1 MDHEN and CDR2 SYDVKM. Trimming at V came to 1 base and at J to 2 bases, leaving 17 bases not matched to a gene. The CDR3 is CASSLYIGAGVDPPYEQYF. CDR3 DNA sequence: TGTGCCAGCAGTTTATATATTGGGGCGGGAGTGGACCCCCCCTACGAGCAGTACTTC.

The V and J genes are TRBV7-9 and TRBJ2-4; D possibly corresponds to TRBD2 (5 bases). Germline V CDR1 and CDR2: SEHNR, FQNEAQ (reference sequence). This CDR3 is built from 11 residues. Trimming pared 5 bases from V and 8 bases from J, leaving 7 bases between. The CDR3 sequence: CASSRDDIQYF. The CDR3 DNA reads TGTGCCAGCAGCCGGGATGACATTCAGTACTTC.

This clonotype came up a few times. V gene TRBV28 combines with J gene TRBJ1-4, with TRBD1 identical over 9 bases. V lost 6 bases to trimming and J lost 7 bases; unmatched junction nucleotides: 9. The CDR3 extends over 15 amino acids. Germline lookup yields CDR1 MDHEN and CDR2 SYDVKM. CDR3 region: CASRGTGGAGEKLFF. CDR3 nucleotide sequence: TGTGCCAGCAGGGGCACAGGGGGCGCGGGTGAAAAACTGTTTTTT.

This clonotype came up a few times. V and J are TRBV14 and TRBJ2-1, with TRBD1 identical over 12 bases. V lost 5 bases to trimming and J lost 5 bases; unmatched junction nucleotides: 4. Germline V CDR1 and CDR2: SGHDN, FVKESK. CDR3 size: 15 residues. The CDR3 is CASSLGQGANNEQFF. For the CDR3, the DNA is TGTGCCAGCAGCTTGGGACAGGGGGCGAACAATGAGCAGTTCTTC.

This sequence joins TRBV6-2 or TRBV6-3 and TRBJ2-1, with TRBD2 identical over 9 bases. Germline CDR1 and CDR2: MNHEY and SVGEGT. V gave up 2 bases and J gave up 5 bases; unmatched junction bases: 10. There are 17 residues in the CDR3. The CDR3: CASSYVWRLAGNNEQFF. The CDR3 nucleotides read TGTGCCAGCAGTTACGTGTGGCGGCTAGCGGGAAACAATGAGCAGTTCTTC.

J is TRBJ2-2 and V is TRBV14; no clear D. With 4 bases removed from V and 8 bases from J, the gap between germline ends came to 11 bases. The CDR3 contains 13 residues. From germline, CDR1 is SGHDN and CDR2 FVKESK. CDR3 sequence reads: CASSLLAIGELFF. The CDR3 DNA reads TGTGCCAGCAGCCTGCTTGCCATTGGGGAGCTGTTTTTT.

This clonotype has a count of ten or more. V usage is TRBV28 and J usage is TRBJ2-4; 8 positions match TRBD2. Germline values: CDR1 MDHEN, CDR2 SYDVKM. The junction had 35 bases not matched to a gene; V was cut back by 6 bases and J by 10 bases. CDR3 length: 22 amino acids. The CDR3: CASSSSGGRKLGNTLPWDIQYF. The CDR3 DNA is TGTGCCAGCAGCTCATCGGGGGGGAGGAAGTTGGGAAACACCTTACCCTGGGATATTCAGTACTTC. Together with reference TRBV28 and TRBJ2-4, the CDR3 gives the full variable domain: DVKVTQSSRYLVKRTGEKVFLECVQDMDHENMFWYRQDPGLGLRLIYFSYDVKMKEKGDIPEGYSVSREKKERFSLILESASTNQTSMYLCASSSSGGRKLGNTLPWDIQYFGAGTRLSVL.

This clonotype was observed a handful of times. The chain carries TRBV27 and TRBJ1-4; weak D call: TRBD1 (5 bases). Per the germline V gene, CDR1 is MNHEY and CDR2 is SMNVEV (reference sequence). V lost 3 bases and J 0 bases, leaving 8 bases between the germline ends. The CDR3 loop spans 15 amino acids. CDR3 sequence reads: CASSFDRSTNEKLFF. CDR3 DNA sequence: TGTGCCAGCAGTTTTGACAGATCAACTAATGAAAAACTGTTTTTT.

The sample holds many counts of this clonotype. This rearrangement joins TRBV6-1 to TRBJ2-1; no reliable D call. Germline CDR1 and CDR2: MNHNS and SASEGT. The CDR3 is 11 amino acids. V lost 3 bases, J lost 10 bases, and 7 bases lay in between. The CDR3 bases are TGTGCCAGCAGTGATCTTCACGAGCAGTTCTTC. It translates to CASSDLHEQFF.